This passage covers 21 T cell receptor beta chains from one sample sequenced in a study of Graves' ophthalmopathy and Graves' hyperthyroidism. RNA transcripts were the template, and TCR beta CDR3 regions were amplified from them. In the first round, RT-PCR was carried out with HTBI primers, and a multiplex PCR formed the second round. TCRdb re-called the multiplex PCR reads with MiXCR, one entry per CDR3 protein. The profile covers about 700,000 distinct CDR3 sequences, with roughly 39% appearing a single time and more than 2.5% taken by the ten largest. Input material: peripheral blood. The source is an adult man with Graves' ophthalmopathy.

Worth noting for this clonotype: Its ends do not fully match the called genes, so a read error is possible. The chain joins TRBV10-3 to TRBJ2-7; 10 bases fit TRBD1. In germline, CDR1 is ENHRY, CDR2 SYGVKD. The CDR3 spans 15 residues. In DNA form, the CDR3 reads TGTGCCAGCAGTTACCCGGGACAGGGGCTCTACGAGCAGTACTTC. Its protein is CASSYPGQGLYEQYF.

This clonotype was observed a single time. This rearrangement joins TRBV19 to TRBJ1-5; D is undetermined. CDR1 and CDR2 (germline): LNHDA, SQIVND (reference sequence). Trimming pared 3 bases from V and 10 bases from J, leaving 7 bases between. The CDR3 contains 11 residues. CDR3 sequence: CASSIEGPQHF. CDR3 nucleotide sequence: TGTGCCAGTAGTATCGAGGGTCCCCAGCATTTT.

V gene TRBV7-9 combines with J gene TRBJ2-7; the match to TRBD1 covers 9 bases. CDR3 size: 19 residues. Germline lookup yields CDR1 SEHNR and CDR2 FQNEAQ (reference sequence). V was pared by 2 bases and J by 3 bases, with 17 bases of the junction left unmatched. The CDR3 DNA reads as TGTGCCAGCAGCTTAATAGGGACAGGGACAAGGCCCAACGTCTACGAGCAGTACTTC. Protein product: CASSLIGTGTRPNVYEQYF.

Ten or more counts support this clonotype. The chain carries TRBV12-3 or TRBV12-4 and TRBJ1-5, with unresolved D. This CDR3 contains 13 residues. Trimming cost V 6 bases and J 7 bases, with 13 bases left between them. The CDR3 DNA is TGTGCCAGCAGGCCAAATATGTTACAGCCCCAGCATTTT. Residues: CASRPNMLQPQHF.

Regarding this clonotype: One junction end does not reproduce the germline sequence, and a read error may be involved. The chain uses TRBV10-3 and TRBJ1-1; no clear D gene. Germline loops: CDR1 ENHRY, CDR2 SYGVKD. The CDR3 length is 16 residues. In DNA, the CDR3 is TGTGCCAGCAGTTACTTACCTCCGAGCCAAGGCACTGAAGCTTTCTTT. It encodes CASSYLPPSQGTEAFF.

The sample holds many counts of this clonotype. The J gene is TRBJ1-5, the V gene TRBV12-3 or TRBV12-4; tentative D call: TRBD1 (6 bases). Trimming took off 2 bases at V and 5 bases at J, with 10 bases between the two ends. This CDR3 region has 14 residues. CDR3 sequence reads: CASSLLGGDQPQHF. The CDR3 coding sequence is TGTGCCAGCAGTTTATTAGGGGGGGATCAGCCCCAGCATTTT.

This clonotype came up many times. The DNA of the CDR3 is TGTGCCAGCAGCTTGGATGCTAACTATGGCTACACCTTC. Residues: CASSLDANYGYTF. The chain recombines TRBV5-8 with TRBJ1-2; D unresolved. V lost 0 bases and J 0 bases, leaving 3 bases between the germline ends. Germline values: CDR1 SGHTS, CDR2 YDEGEE. The CDR3 is made up of 13 amino acids.

As regards this clonotype: Possible read error: a much larger clone is one base away. The gene calls are TRBV19 and TRBJ1-4; D unclear. CDR1 LNHDA and CDR2 SQIVND come from the germline V gene (reference sequence). This CDR3 contains 12 residues. The chain's CDR3 is CATTEKLEKPFF. The CDR3 coding sequence is TGTGCCACCACCGAGAAATTGGAAAAACCGTTTTTT. The full variable domain, in which reference TRBV19 and TRBJ1-4 provide the parts outside the CDR3, is DGGITQSPKYLFRKEGQNVTLSCEQNLNHDAMYWYRQDPGQGLRLIYYSQIVNDFQKGDIAEGYSVSREKKESFPLTVTSAQKNPTAFYLCATTEKLEKPFFGSGTQLSVL.

This clonotype was observed once. This may stem from a read error, because a much larger clone lies one nucleotide away. This chain links TRBV20-1 with TRBJ1-2; D possibly corresponds to TRBD1 (5 bases). There are 14 residues in the CDR3. Germline assignment: CDR1 DFQATT and CDR2 SNEGSKA (reference sequence). V was shortened by 1 base and J by 0 bases, with 9 bases between the two germline ends. In DNA, the CDR3 is TGCAGTGCTAGAGTCGGGGCGCCTAACTATGGCTACACCTTC. This encodes CSARVGAPNYGYTF.

At least ten counts were recorded for this clonotype. The chain links TRBV7-8 to TRBJ1-3, with D unclear. Germline V CDR1 and CDR2: SGHVS, FQNEAQ. This CDR3 is 14 amino acids long. Trimming cost V 5 bases and J 2 bases, with 10 bases left between them. This CDR3 is CASSLGDPGNTIYF. The CDR3 bases are TGTGCCAGCAGCCTCGGGGATCCTGGAAACACCATATATTTT.

The chain links TRBV29-1 to TRBJ1-3; D is ambiguous. The CDR3 covers 13 residues. The V end was cut by 7 bases, the J end by 0 bases, with 10 bases between. Germline CDR1 SQVTM, CDR2 ANQGSEA. The CDR3 loop is CSDGSYSGNTIYF. CDR3 DNA sequence: TGCAGCGACGGGAGCTACTCTGGAAACACCATATATTTT. Full variable domain (outside the CDR3, taken from reference TRBV29-1 and TRBJ1-3): SAVISQKPSRDICQRGTSLTIQCQVDSQVTMMFWYRQQPGQSLTLIATANQGSEATYESGFVIDKFPISRPNLTFSTLTVSNMSPEDSSIYLCSDGSYSGNTIYFGEGSWLTVV.

Notes on this clonotype: Because the CDR3 is missing its conserved closing phenylalanine or tryptophan, this is likely a read error. The V and J genes are TRBV11-2 and TRBJ2-2; 8 positions match TRBD1. Unmatched junction bases numbered 10, after V lost 6 bases and J lost 4 bases. The V gene's germline CDR1 is SGHAT and CDR2 FQNNGV. The CDR3 length is 16 residues. CDR3 protein: CASSLSRQGPTGELFC. In DNA form, the CDR3 reads TGTGCCAGCAGTTTATCGAGACAGGGGCCCACCGGGGAGCTGTTTTGT.

The V and J genes are TRBV25-1 and TRBJ1-2; D is ambiguous. The V gene's germline CDR1 is MGHDK and CDR2 SYGVNS. The ends were cut back, 1 base at V and 3 bases at J, with 18 bases in the middle. The CDR3 length is 17 residues. CDR3 in amino acids: CASSEWVTGDRHYGYTF. DNA of the CDR3: TGTGCCAGCAGTGAATGGGTCACCGGGGATAGGCACTATGGCTACACCTTC.

This clonotype was seen repeatedly, ten times or more. This chain links TRBV25-1 with TRBJ1-4; D unresolved. The CDR3 runs to 10 residues. The germline CDR1 and CDR2 sequences are MGHDK and SYGVNS. V was shortened by 8 bases and J by 8 bases, with 6 bases between the two germline ends. The CDR3 region is CASGGEKLFF. In DNA, the CDR3 is TGTGCCAGCGGAGGGGAAAAACTGTTTTTT.

This clonotype was detected many times. The chain combines TRBV29-1 with TRBJ2-5; the match to TRBD2 covers 14 bases. CDR1 and CDR2 (germline): SQVTM, ANQGSEA. There are 16 residues in the CDR3. The ends lost 5 bases at V and 5 bases at J; junction bases unmatched: 10. CDR3 sequence: CSVSGLAGVLVETQYF. In DNA form, the CDR3 reads TGCAGCGTTTCGGGACTAGCGGGGGTCTTAGTGGAGACCCAGTACTTC.

Of note for this clonotype: A read error is possible here, since a much larger clone lies one base away. This chain connects TRBV9 to TRBJ2-7, with 10 bases lining up with TRBD2. The CDR3 consists of 15 residues. Per the germline V gene, CDR1 is SGDLS and CDR2 is YYNGEE. Trimming took 3 bases from V and 2 from J; bases not matched to a gene: 5. In DNA form, the CDR3 reads TGTGCCAGCAGCGGGCCGGGACTAGCGCCCTACGAGCAGTACTTC. Amino acids: CASSGPGLAPYEQYF.

This clonotype was seen repeatedly, ten times or more. The chain carries TRBV10-3 and TRBJ2-7; D is uncertain. Trimming stripped 3 bases from V and 0 bases from J, with 12 bases between. The CDR3 loop spans 15 amino acids. Germline CDR1 and CDR2: ENHRY and SYGVKD. The CDR3 loop is CAISDAGLISYEQYF. The CDR3 nucleotides read TGTGCCATCAGTGACGCAGGATTGATCTCCTACGAGCAGTACTTC.

This clonotype was seen more than once but under ten times. The CDR3 carries no conserved terminal phenylalanine or tryptophan, so it likely arises from a read error. It is unclear where the CDR3 begins or ends on the DNA, so no DNA is shown, and the CDR3 is as TCRdb lists it. The chain uses TRBV5-4 and TRBJ2-2; TRBD1 was called by the table and not checked on the DNA. The V gene's germline CDR1 is SGHNT and CDR2 YYREEE (reference sequence). Including both end residues, the CDR3 is 8 amino acids long. The CDR3: CASSLGAL.

This clonotype has ten or more counts. V gene TRBV12-3 or TRBV12-4 combines with J gene TRBJ1-5, with 7 bases lining up with TRBD1. The CDR3 is 17 residues long. V dropped 5 bases and J dropped 1; count of bases not matched to a gene: 11. CDR3 sequence: CASSPGDSLRSNQPQHF. The CDR3 DNA follows: TGTGCCAGCAGTCCAGGGGACAGCCTTCGAAGCAATCAGCCCCAGCATTTT.

CDR3 nucleotide sequence: TGCAGTGCAAATGAGGGGACAGGGGGCGAGGGGCAGTACTTC. This sequence encodes CSANEGTGGEGQYF. The chain combines TRBV20-1 with TRBJ2-7; 12 nucleotides align to TRBD1. The CDR3 loop spans 14 amino acids. Germline CDR1 reads DFQATT; CDR2 reads SNEGSKA (reference sequence). The junction had 12 bases not matched to a gene; V was cut back by 6 bases and J by 9 bases.

Many counts were recorded for this clonotype. V and J are TRBV5-1 and TRBJ1-2; unclear D gene. Germline V gene sequence: CDR1 SGHRS, CDR2 YFSETQ. Trimming pared 0 bases from V and 2 bases from J, leaving 5 bases between. The CDR3 contains 13 residues. CDR3 sequence: CASSLESNYGYTF. The CDR3 DNA reads as TGCGCCAGCAGCTTGGAATCCAACTATGGCTACACCTTC.